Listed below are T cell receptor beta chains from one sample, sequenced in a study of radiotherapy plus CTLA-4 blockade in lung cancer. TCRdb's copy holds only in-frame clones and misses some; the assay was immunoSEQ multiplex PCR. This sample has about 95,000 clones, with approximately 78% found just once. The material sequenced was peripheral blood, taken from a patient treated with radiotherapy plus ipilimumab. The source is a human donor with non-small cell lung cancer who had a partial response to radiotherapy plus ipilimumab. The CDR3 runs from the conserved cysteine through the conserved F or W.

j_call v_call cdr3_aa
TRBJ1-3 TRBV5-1 CASSLGQGPGNTIYF
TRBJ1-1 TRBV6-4 CASSATGTGAEAFF
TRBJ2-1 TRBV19 CASSTTSGGLIYNEQFF
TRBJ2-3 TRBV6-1 CASSEGPRGGDTQYF
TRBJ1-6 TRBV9 CAPRRTGPSPLHF
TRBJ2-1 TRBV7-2 CASSTRQGARDNEQFF
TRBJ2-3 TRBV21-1 CASSKSPESADTQYF
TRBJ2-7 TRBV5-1 CASSGQSYEQYF
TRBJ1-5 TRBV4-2 CASSQERGSGNQPQHF
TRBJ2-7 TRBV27 CASSFAGGRYEQYF
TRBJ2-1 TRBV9 CASSVDPSGSSSNEQFF
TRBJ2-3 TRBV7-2 CASSLGLAGDTQYF
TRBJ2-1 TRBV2 CASRKTSMGGNEQFF
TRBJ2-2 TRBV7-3 CASSLLGENTGELFF
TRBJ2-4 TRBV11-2 CASSLGGVDIQYF
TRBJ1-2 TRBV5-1 CASSLATDYGYTF